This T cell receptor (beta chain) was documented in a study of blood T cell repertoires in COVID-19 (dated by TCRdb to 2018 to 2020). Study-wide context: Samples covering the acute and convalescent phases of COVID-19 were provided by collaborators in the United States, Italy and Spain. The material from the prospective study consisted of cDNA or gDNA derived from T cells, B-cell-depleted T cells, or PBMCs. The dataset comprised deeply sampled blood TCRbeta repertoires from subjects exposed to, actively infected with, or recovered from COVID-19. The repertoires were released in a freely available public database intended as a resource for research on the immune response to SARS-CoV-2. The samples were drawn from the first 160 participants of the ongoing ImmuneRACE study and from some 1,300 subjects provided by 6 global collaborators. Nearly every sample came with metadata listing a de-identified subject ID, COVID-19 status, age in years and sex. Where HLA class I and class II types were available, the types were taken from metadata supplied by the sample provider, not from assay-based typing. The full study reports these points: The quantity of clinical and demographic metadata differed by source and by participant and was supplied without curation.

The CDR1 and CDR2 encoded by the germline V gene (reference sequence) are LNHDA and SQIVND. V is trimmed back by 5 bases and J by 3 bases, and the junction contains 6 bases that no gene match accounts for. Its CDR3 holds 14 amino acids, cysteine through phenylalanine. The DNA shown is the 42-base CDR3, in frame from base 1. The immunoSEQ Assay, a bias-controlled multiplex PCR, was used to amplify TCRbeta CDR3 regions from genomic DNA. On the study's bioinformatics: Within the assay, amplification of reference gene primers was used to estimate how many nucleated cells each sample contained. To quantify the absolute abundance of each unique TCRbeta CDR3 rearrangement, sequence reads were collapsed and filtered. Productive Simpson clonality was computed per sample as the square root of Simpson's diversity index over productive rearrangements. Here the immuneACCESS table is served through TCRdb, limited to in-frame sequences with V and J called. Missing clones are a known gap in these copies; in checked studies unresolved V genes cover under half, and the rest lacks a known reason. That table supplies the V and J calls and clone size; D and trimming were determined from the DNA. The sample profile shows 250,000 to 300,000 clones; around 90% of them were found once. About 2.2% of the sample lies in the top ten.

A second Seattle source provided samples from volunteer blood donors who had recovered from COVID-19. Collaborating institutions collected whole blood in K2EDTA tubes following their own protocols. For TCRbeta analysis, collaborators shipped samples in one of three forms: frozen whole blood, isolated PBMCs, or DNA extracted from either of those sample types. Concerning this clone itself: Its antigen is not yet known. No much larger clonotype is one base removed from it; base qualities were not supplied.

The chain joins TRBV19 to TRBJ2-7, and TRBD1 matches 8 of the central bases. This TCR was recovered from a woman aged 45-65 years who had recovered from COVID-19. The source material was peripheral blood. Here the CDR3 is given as CASSLAGQGYEQYF. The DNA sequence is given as TGTGCCAGTAGTCTAGCCGGACAGGGCTACGAGCAGTACTTC.